This TCR beta chain was sequenced for a study of blood T cell repertoires in COVID-19. As for the study in general: The samples span acute and convalescent COVID-19 from the United States, Italy and Spain. The analysed material was cDNA or gDNA that came from T cells, B-cell-depleted T cells, or PBMCs.

How the authors handled the data: Nucleated cell counts were estimated from reference gene primer amplification. Using immunoSEQ multiplex PCR, the repertoire was profiled, and TCRdb retains in-frame clones only, with some absent. The V and J calls and clone size are taken from that table; D and trimming were inferred from the DNA. The sample gives approximately 150,000 clones, around 89% of which show up once; 28% is in the top ten. Germline V gene lookup returns CDR1 SGHDT and CDR2 YYEEEE. The CDR3 consists of 15 residues. After removal of 2 bases from V and 5 bases from J, the junction contained 7 bases not matched to a gene.

This clonotype was obtained from a human donor in a cohort sampled during active COVID-19. The source material was peripheral blood. V usage is TRBV5-6 and J usage is TRBJ2-3; TRBD2 matches 8 bases. Here the CDR3 DNA reads TGTGCCAGCAGCTTTAGGCGGGGGGCGAGAGATACGCAGTATTTT. This sequence encodes CASSFRRGARDTQYF.